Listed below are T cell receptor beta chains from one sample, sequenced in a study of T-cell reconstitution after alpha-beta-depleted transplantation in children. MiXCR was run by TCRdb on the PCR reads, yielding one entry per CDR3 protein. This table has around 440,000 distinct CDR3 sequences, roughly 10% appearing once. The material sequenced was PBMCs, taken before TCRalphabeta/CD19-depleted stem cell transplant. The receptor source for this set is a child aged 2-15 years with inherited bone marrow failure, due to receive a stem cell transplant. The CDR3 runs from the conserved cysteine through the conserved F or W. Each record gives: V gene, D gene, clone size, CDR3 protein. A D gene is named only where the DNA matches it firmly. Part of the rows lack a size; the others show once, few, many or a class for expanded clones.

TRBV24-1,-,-,CATSAAQFQETQYF
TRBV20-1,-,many,CSARSGLYEQYF
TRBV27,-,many,CASSFRKGDIQYF
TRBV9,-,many,CASSPPFQETQYF
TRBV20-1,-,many,CSAPLERLPTAQYF
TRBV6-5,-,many,CASSYSHQGTYEQYF
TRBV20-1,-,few,CSAEGSGTVAYEYF
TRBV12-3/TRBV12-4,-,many,CASSQTGSGSPLHF
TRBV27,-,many,CASRTHGGLGADTQYF
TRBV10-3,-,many,CAIKPSGPGSYNEQFF
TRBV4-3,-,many,CASSRSWESSYNEQFF
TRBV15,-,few,CATRVRNEQFF
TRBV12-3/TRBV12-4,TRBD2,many,CASTTFRGDPNTGELFF
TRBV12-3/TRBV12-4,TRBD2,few,CASSSDSGKNTGELFF
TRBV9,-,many,CASSGGENIQYF